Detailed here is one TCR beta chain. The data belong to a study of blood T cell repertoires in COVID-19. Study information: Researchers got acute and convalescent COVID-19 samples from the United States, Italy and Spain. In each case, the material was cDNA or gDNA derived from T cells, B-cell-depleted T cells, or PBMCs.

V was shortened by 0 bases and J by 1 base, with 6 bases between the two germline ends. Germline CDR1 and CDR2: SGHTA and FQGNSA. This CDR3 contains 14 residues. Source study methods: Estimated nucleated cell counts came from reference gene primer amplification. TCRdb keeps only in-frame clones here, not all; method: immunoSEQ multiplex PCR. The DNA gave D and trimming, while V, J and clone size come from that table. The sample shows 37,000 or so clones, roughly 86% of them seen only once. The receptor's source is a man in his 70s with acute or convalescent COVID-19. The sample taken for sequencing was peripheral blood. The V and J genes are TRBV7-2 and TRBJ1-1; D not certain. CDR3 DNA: TGTGCCAGCAGCTTAGCGCGGAGGAACACTGAAGCTTTCTTT. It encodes CASSLARRNTEAFF.